This is a list of T cell receptor beta chains from one sample in a study of esophageal squamous cell carcinoma under preoperative chemotherapy. MiXCR was run by TCRdb on the PCR reads, yielding one entry per CDR3 protein. Of 9,000 to 13,000 distinct CDR3 sequences listed, 50% to 70% are singletons. Sampling was carried out from a patient given preoperative chemotherapy. These receptors were collected from a human donor with esophageal squamous cell carcinoma. The donor label of this sample is uncertain. The CDR3 runs from the conserved cysteine through the conserved F or W. The D gene is left open where the match is weak. Some rows have no size entry. The others give once, few or many, or a class for an expanded clone.

v_call	j_call	clone_size	d_call	cdr3_nt	cdr3_aa
TRBV24-1	TRBJ2-3	.	TRBD2	TGTGCCGCCGCGAGCGGGGATGAGCAGTATTTT	CAAASGDEQYF
TRBV6-1	TRBJ2-4	.	.	TGTGCCAGCATCCGGGGTACGGGGGTGTGCGGCACAGACACGCAGTATTTC	CASIRGTGVCGTDTQYF
TRBV6-1	TRBJ2-1	.	.	TGTGCCAGCAGTGAAGCGCAGGCGTTTGAGCAGTTCTTC	CASSEAQAFEQFF
TRBV11-3	TRBJ2-1	large	TRBD2	TGTGCCAGCAGCTTGACCGGGACTAGCGGATCCTATGAGCAGTTCTTC	CASSLTGTSGSYEQFF
TRBV27	TRBJ1-3	few	TRBD1	TGTGCCAGCGCAACAGGGGGCAGGGGAAACACCATATATTTT	CASATGGRGNTIYF
TRBV7-2	TRBJ2-2	.	TRBD1	TGTGCCAGCAGTCCCCGAGACAGGGGGCGCGGCGGGGAGCTGTTTTTT	CASSPRDRGRGGELFF
TRBV6-5	TRBJ1-4	.	TRBD1	TGTGCCAGCAGTTATCCGGGACAGGGCCATGAAAAACTGTTTTTT	CASSYPGQGHEKLFF
TRBV6-5	TRBJ2-1	few	.	TGTGCCAGCAGTTACCGGGACACCGAGCAGTTCTTC	CASSYRDTEQFF
TRBV6-1	TRBJ1-1	.	TRBD1	TGTGCCAGCAGTGAAGTGGCGGGACAGGCCTTCACTGAAGCTTTCTTT	CASSEVAGQAFTEAFF
TRBV6-1	TRBJ2-2	.	TRBD2	TGTGCCAGCAGACGTTCTAGCGGTACCGGGGAGCTGTTTTTT	CASRRSSGTGELFF
TRBV6-5	TRBJ2-1	.	.	TGTGCCAGCAGTTCCGGGGTCGGGACGGAGTACTTC	CASSSGVGTEYF
TRBV7-2	TRBJ1-4	many	.	TGTGCCAGCAGCTTAGCTTTCCATGAAAAACTGTTTTTT	CASSLAFHEKLFF
TRBV6-1	TRBJ2-4	.	TRBD1	TGCCGCAGCAGGGGGTCGAGGGGTAAAAATACTCAGTACTTC	CRSRGSRGKNTQYF
TRBV6-1	TRBJ2-7	.	.	TGTGCCAGCAGTCCGGGCAGTAGCTCCTACGAGCAGTACTTC	CASSPGSSSYEQYF
TRBV7-3	TRBJ2-3	.	TRBD2	TGTGCCAGCAGCTTCGGGACTAGCGTTGGCACAGATACGCAGTATTTT	CASSFGTSVGTDTQYF
TRBV12-3/TRBV12-4	TRBJ2-2	.	.	TGTGCCAGCAGTCGGGGCCAAGCCGGGGAGCTGTTTTTT	CASSRGQAGELFF
TRBV7-2	TRBJ2-3	few	.	TGTGCCAGCAGCTTAGGGTACACAGATACGCAGTATTTT	CASSLGYTDTQYF
TRBV11-2	TRBJ2-5	.	.	TGTGCCAGCAGCTTAGGTTGGGCCGGAGAGACCCAGTACTTC	CASSLGWAGETQYF
TRBV27	TRBJ2-3	.	TRBD1	TGTGCCAGCAGTCTAAGGGTGACAGGGCGGACAGATACGCAGTATTTT	CASSLRVTGRTDTQYF
TRBV6-1	TRBJ2-6	.	TRBD1	TGTGCCAGCAGTCCCCACTCCGGGACAGGAGGCTCTGGGGCCAACGTCCTGACTTTC	CASSPHSGTGGSGANVLTF
TRBV6-1	TRBJ2-1	.	TRBD2	TGTGCCAGCAGTGACACCCTTGCTAGCGGGAGGGTCTCCAATGCGCAGTTCTTT	CASSDTLASGRVSNAQFF
TRBV7-8	TRBJ2-7	.	TRBD1	TGTGCCAGCAGCTTGACAGGGGCCTCCTACAATGAGCAGTACTTC	CASSLTGASYNEQYF
TRBV6-1	TRBJ2-4	.	.	TGTGTCAGGGGGGTGAGAGACAAGAACACGCAGTATTTC	CVRGVRDKNTQYF
TRBV7-2	TRBJ2-3	once	TRBD2	TGTGCCAGCAGCCGCCGCGCGGGAGGGTGGGGCGCAAATACGCAGTATTTT	CASSRRAGGWGANTQYF
TRBV6-1	TRBJ2-2	.	.	TGTGCCAGCAGTCCGATAGTAAACACAGGGAAGCAGTTTTTT	CASSPIVNTGKQFF
TRBV6-1	TRBJ2-1	.	.	TGTGCCAGCAGTGAGGTCCCGACAGATTACAATGAGCAGTTCTTC	CASSEVPTDYNEQFF
TRBV6-1	TRBJ2-3	.	TRBD2	TGTGCCAGCAGACGCTTAGGACTAGCGGGAGGTACTAGCACAGATACGCAGTATTTT	CASRRLGLAGGTSTDTQYF
TRBV6-2/TRBV6-3	TRBJ2-5	many	TRBD1	TGTGCCAGCACCCACCGGACAGGGCGACTCCAAGAGACCCAGTACTTC	CASTHRTGRLQETQYF
TRBV7-2	TRBJ2-7	.	TRBD2	TGTGCCAGCAGCTTTAGCGGGAGCACCTACGAGCAGTACTTC	CASSFSGSTYEQYF
TRBV6-5	TRBJ2-1	.	.	TGTGCCAGCAGTTACCAGCGGAGCTACAATGAGCAGTTCTTC	CASSYQRSYNEQFF
TRBV7-2	TRBJ1-2	few	TRBD1	TGTGCCAGCAGCTCACCGACAGGGTGGAACTATGGCTACACCTTC	CASSSPTGWNYGYTF